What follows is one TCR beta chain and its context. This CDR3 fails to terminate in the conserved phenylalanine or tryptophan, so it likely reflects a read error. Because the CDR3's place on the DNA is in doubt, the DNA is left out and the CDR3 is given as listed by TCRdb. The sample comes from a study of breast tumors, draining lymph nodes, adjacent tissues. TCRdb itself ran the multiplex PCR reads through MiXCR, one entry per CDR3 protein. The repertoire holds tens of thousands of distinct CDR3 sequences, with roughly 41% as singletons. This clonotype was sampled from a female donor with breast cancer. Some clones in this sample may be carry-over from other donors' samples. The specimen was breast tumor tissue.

Here the CDR3 reads CSVDREIIA. The chain has TRBV29-1 and TRBJ2-5. The CDR3 totals 9 residues, both ends included. Per germline, CDR1 SQVTM and CDR2 ANQGSEA.